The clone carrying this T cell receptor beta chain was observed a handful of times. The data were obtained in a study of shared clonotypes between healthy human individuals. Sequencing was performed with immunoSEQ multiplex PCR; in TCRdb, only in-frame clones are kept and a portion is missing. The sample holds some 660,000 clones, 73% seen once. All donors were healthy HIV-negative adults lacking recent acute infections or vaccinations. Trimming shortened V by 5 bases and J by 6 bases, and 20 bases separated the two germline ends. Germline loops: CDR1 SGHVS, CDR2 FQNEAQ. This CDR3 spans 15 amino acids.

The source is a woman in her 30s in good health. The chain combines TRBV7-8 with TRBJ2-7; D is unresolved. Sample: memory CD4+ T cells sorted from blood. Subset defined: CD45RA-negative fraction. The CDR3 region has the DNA TGTGCCAGCAGCCTAAGTCCGGTCCCGGATTCCGAGCAGTACTTC. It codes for CASSLSPVPDSEQYF.